These T cell receptor beta chains were read from a single sample in a study of OX40 agonist ivuxolimab in advanced cancers. Clones were read by immunoSEQ multiplex PCR, and TCRdb kept only the in-frame ones, dropping some. The table lists roughly 80,000 clones, roughly 91% of them singletons. Source: CD4+ or CD8+ T cells sorted from blood, taken in a trial of the OX40 agonist ivuxolimab. The receptors derive from an adult with an advanced solid tumor such as melanoma, head and neck, liver or kidney cancer. Each CDR3 is given with its conserved first and last residue. The D gene is left open where the match is weak. Only some rows state a clone size, as once, few, many or a class for expanded clones.

J: TRBJ1-1; size: NA; D: NA; V: TRBV7-2; DNA: TGTGCCAGCAGCTTTTTGGTTGGTATGAACACTGAAGCTTTCTTT; CDR3: CASSFLVGMNTEAFF
J: TRBJ2-1; size: NA; D: TRBD2; V: TRBV27; DNA: TGTGCCAGCAGACGGTCGGGAGGGAAGCAGTTCTTC; CDR3: CASRRSGGKQFF
J: TRBJ2-7; size: NA; D: NA; V: TRBV6-5; DNA: TGTGCCAGCACCATGCGAGGGGCCCATACCTACGAGCAGTACTTC; CDR3: CASTMRGAHTYEQYF
J: TRBJ2-7; size: NA; D: TRBD1; V: TRBV6-6; DNA: TGTGCCAGCAGTTACTCGAGTCAGGGGGTAGCCTACGAGCAGTACTTC; CDR3: CASSYSSQGVAYEQYF
J: TRBJ2-7; size: NA; D: NA; V: TRBV30; DNA: TGTGCCTGGCGTGGCGGCGGCTCCTACGAGCAGTACTTC; CDR3: CAWRGGGSYEQYF
J: TRBJ2-2; size: few; D: TRBD1; V: TRBV5-1; DNA: TGCGCCAGCAGCTTGGAGGGACAGGGGGCGACCGGGGAGCTGTTTTTT; CDR3: CASSLEGQGATGELFF
J: TRBJ1-2; size: NA; D: NA; V: TRBV18; DNA: TGTGCCAGCTCACCCGCCCGAGAGGGGAACTATGGCTACACCTTC; CDR3: CASSPAREGNYGYTF
J: TRBJ1-2; size: NA; D: NA; V: TRBV7-3; DNA: TGTGCCAGCAGCTTAAGGGGAGGGACTAACTATGGCTACACCTTC; CDR3: CASSLRGGTNYGYTF
J: TRBJ2-5; size: NA; D: NA; V: TRBV2; DNA: TGTGCCAGCAGTGTAGGACAGTTTCAAGAGACCCAGTACTTC; CDR3: CASSVGQFQETQYF
J: TRBJ2-3; size: NA; D: TRBD2; V: TRBV5-6; DNA: TGTGCCAGCAGCGTACTAGCGGGAGAGGGCACAGATACGCAGTATTTT; CDR3: CASSVLAGEGTDTQYF
J: TRBJ1-5; size: NA; D: NA; V: TRBV6-1; DNA: TGTGCCAGCACCGTTAATAGCAATCAGCCCCAGCATTTT; CDR3: CASTVNSNQPQHF
J: TRBJ2-7; size: NA; D: NA; V: TRBV28; DNA: TGTGCCAGCAGTCACTACGAGCAGTACTTC; CDR3: CASSHYEQYF
J: TRBJ1-1; size: NA; D: NA; V: TRBV9; DNA: TGTGCCAGCAGCGTAGGACCGTGGGGCAGGACTGAAGCTTTCTTT; CDR3: CASSVGPWGRTEAFF
J: TRBJ1-1; size: once; D: TRBD1; V: TRBV14; DNA: TGTGCCAGCAGCCAACAACAGGGGATGAACACTGAAGCTTTCTTT; CDR3: CASSQQQGMNTEAFF
J: TRBJ2-3; size: NA; D: TRBD2; V: TRBV5-6; DNA: TGTGCCAGCAGCCGTGGGACTAGCGGGCACGGGCAGTATTTT; CDR3: CASSRGTSGHGQYF
J: TRBJ1-1; size: NA; D: TRBD1; V: TRBV18; DNA: TGTGCCAGCTCACCACGGACAGGGGGCGACACTGAAGCTTTCTTT; CDR3: CASSPRTGGDTEAFF
J: TRBJ2-5; size: NA; D: NA; V: TRBV29-1; DNA: TGCAGCGTTGGGACAGTGGAGACCCAGTACTTC; CDR3: CSVGTVETQYF
J: TRBJ1-5; size: NA; D: TRBD1; V: TRBV19; DNA: TGTGCCAGTAGTTCCCGACAGGGGGTTAGCAATCAGCCCCAGCATTTT; CDR3: CASSSRQGVSNQPQHF
J: TRBJ1-6; size: NA; D: NA; V: TRBV10-3; DNA: TGTGCCATCAGTGAAGTATCCTCGCGGGGCTATAATTCACCCCTCCACTTT; CDR3: CAISEVSSRGYNSPLHF
J: TRBJ2-4; size: once; D: TRBD1; V: TRBV7-9; DNA: TGTGCCAGCAGCTTAGTGAGGGGGCGACAGTACTTC; CDR3: CASSLVRGRQYF
J: TRBJ2-7; size: few; D: NA; V: TRBV28; DNA: TGTGCCAGCACCCAACCCGGGGGCCCCTACGAGCAGTACTTC; CDR3: CASTQPGGPYEQYF
J: TRBJ2-7; size: NA; D: NA; V: TRBV11-1; DNA: TGTGCCAGCAGCTCTGGGTGGCGGGCAGAGCAGTACTTC; CDR3: CASSSGWRAEQYF
J: TRBJ2-7; size: NA; D: NA; V: TRBV7-2; DNA: TGTGCCAGCAGCGTAAGAGATCGCTACGAGCAGTACTTC; CDR3: CASSVRDRYEQYF
J: TRBJ2-3; size: NA; D: NA; V: TRBV10-3; DNA: TGTGCCATCCGACAGTCTACGGATACGCAGTATTTT; CDR3: CAIRQSTDTQYF
J: TRBJ1-1; size: NA; D: NA; V: TRBV14; DNA: TGTGCCAGCAGCCAACAAAGAGAGACTGAAGCTTTCTTT; CDR3: CASSQQRETEAFF
J: TRBJ1-4; size: NA; D: TRBD1; V: TRBV11-2; DNA: TGTGCCAGCAGCTTAGACGGCAGGGGGAGCGAAAAACTGTTTTTT; CDR3: CASSLDGRGSEKLFF
J: TRBJ1-5; size: NA; D: NA; V: TRBV14; DNA: TGTGCCAGCAGCCAAGATTTTGGGGCCCAGCATTTT; CDR3: CASSQDFGAQHF
J: TRBJ1-2; size: NA; D: NA; V: TRBV5-1; DNA: TGCGCCAGCAGCTTGGAGGGCGTAGGCGGCTACACCTTC; CDR3: CASSLEGVGGYTF
J: TRBJ2-2; size: NA; D: NA; V: TRBV5-5; DNA: TGTGCCAGCAGCGGGAGGACAGGCACCGCCGGGGAGCTGTTTTTT; CDR3: CASSGRTGTAGELFF
J: TRBJ1-2; size: NA; D: NA; V: TRBV7-2; DNA: TGTGCCAGCAGCTTCCTTGAGCGGTACACCTTC; CDR3: CASSFLERYTF
J: TRBJ1-1; size: NA; D: NA; V: TRBV19; DNA: TGTGCCAGTAGTACGCGGTTGAACACTGAAGCTTTCTTT; CDR3: CASSTRLNTEAFF
J: TRBJ1-5; size: NA; D: NA; V: TRBV28; DNA: TGTGCCAGCGGGCAGGGGAATCAGCCCCAGCATTTT; CDR3: CASGQGNQPQHF
J: TRBJ2-1; size: NA; D: NA; V: TRBV5-1; DNA: TGCGCCAGCAGCTTGGAAGGGGCCTCCTACAATGAGCAGTTCTTC; CDR3: CASSLEGASYNEQFF
J: TRBJ2-5; size: NA; D: NA; V: TRBV27; DNA: TGTGCCAGCAGTTTATCCCCAGCTTCAGAGACCCAGTACTTC; CDR3: CASSLSPASETQYF
J: TRBJ2-3; size: NA; D: NA; V: TRBV15; DNA: TGTGCCACCAGCAGAGATCGAGCTTCGGATACGCAGTATTTT; CDR3: CATSRDRASDTQYF
J: TRBJ2-1; size: NA; D: NA; V: TRBV6-4; DNA: TGTGCCAGCAGTGTTTCACAGGGTAATGAGCAGTTCTTC; CDR3: CASSVSQGNEQFF
J: TRBJ2-7; size: NA; D: TRBD1; V: TRBV6-5; DNA: TGTGCCAGCCAAAAACAAGGGGGCCCCTACGAGCAGTACTTC; CDR3: CASQKQGGPYEQYF
J: TRBJ2-2; size: NA; D: NA; V: TRBV5-1; DNA: TGCGCCAGCAGCCAGGTGGGGCGGGGTTCCTCCGGGGAGCTGTTTTTT; CDR3: CASSQVGRGSSGELFF
J: TRBJ2-3; size: once; D: TRBD2; V: TRBV28; DNA: TGTGCCAGCAGCCTAGCGGGAGCCACAGATACGCAGTATTTT; CDR3: CASSLAGATDTQYF
J: TRBJ2-3; size: NA; D: TRBD1; V: TRBV6-6; DNA: TGTGCCAGCAGCATCAGGGGGCTAACAGATACGCAGTATTTT; CDR3: CASSIRGLTDTQYF
J: TRBJ1-1; size: NA; D: NA; V: TRBV27; DNA: TGTGCCAGCGCATCCTGGGGGGGGAACACTGAAGCTTTCTTT; CDR3: CASASWGGNTEAFF
J: TRBJ2-5; size: NA; D: NA; V: TRBV27; DNA: TGTGCCAGCAGTTCATGGCTCTCAAGGGAGACCCAGTACTTC; CDR3: CASSSWLSRETQYF
J: TRBJ2-3; size: few; D: NA; V: TRBV9; DNA: TGTGCCAGCAGCTCGCGACAGGCTGGAGATACGCAGTATTTT; CDR3: CASSSRQAGDTQYF
J: TRBJ1-5; size: NA; D: NA; V: TRBV15; DNA: TGTGCCACCAGCAGAGATCCGGGGGGCGGGCAGCCCCAGCATTTT; CDR3: CATSRDPGGGQPQHF
J: TRBJ1-1; size: NA; D: NA; V: TRBV7-3; DNA: TGTGCCAGCAAACGGGACGGTCAGAACACTGAAGCTTTCTTT; CDR3: CASKRDGQNTEAFF
J: TRBJ1-1; size: NA; D: NA; V: TRBV7-9; DNA: TGTGCCAGCAGCGTCCGGGGACATTCCTCCTCGGAAGCTTTCTTT; CDR3: CASSVRGHSSSEAFF
J: TRBJ2-3; size: NA; D: NA; V: TRBV28; DNA: TGTGCCAGCAGTTTTACGTTAGTTGATACGCAGTATTTT; CDR3: CASSFTLVDTQYF
J: TRBJ1-2; size: few; D: NA; V: TRBV7-9; DNA: TGTGCCAGCAGCCCTACCCTTGCGGACGTAAACTTC; CDR3: CASSPTLADVNF
J: TRBJ1-4; size: once; D: NA; V: TRBV28; DNA: TGTGCCAGCAGTAGAGTTGGACCCCTTGGCGACCTCCTGTTTTTT; CDR3: CASSRVGPLGDLLFF